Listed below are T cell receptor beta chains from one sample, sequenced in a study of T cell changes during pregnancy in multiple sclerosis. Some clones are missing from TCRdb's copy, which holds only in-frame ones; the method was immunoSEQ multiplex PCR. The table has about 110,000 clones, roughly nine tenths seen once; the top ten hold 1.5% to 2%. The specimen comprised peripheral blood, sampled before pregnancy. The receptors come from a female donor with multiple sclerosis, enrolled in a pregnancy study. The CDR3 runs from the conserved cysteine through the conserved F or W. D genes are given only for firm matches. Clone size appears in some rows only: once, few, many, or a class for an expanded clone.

CDR3: CASSNFETQYF
DNA: TGTGCCAGCAGTAACTTCGAGACCCAGTACTTC
length: 11
V: TRBV27
D: -
size: -
J: TRBJ2-5

CDR3: CAVQWGPGNTIYF
DNA: TGTGCCGTCCAGTGGGGCCCTGGAAACACCATATATTTT
length: 13
V: TRBV6-1
D: -
size: -
J: TRBJ1-3

CDR3: CSVEDLVRKGETQYF
DNA: TGCAGCGTTGAAGATCTGGTTAGAAAGGGGGAGACCCAGTACTTC
length: 15
V: TRBV29-1
D: -
size: -
J: TRBJ2-5

CDR3: CASSLGPGSYEQYF
DNA: TGTGCCAGCAGCTTAGGCCCCGGCTCCTACGAGCAGTACTTC
length: 14
V: TRBV7-8
D: -
size: -
J: TRBJ2-7

CDR3: CASSFRGTPYEQYF
DNA: TGTGCCAGCAGCTTCCGGGGGACCCCCTACGAGCAGTACTTC
length: 14
V: TRBV5-4
D: -
size: -
J: TRBJ2-7

CDR3: CASSLQGTPTYNEQFF
DNA: TGTGCCAGCAGCCTACAGGGGACTCCGACCTACAATGAGCAGTTCTTC
length: 16
V: TRBV11-1
D: -
size: -
J: TRBJ2-1

CDR3: CASSEGLGRKLFF
DNA: TGTGCCAGCAGTGAAGGACTGGGTAGAAAACTGTTTTTT
length: 13
V: TRBV25-1
D: -
size: -
J: TRBJ1-4

CDR3: CASSEARWGRELYEQYF
DNA: TGTGCCAGCAGTGAAGCGAGGTGGGGGCGGGAGCTGTACGAGCAGTACTTC
length: 17
V: TRBV6-1
D: -
size: -
J: TRBJ2-7

CDR3: CASTPDRGRQPQHF
DNA: TGTGCCAGCACCCCGGACAGGGGGCGGCAGCCCCAGCATTTT
length: 14
V: TRBV28
D: TRBD1
size: -
J: TRBJ1-5

CDR3: CASSFNYEQYF
DNA: TGTGCCAGCAGCTTTAATTACGAGCAGTACTTC
length: 11
V: TRBV7-2
D: -
size: -
J: TRBJ2-7

CDR3: CASSLVRGRFGAKFF
DNA: TGTGCCAGCAGCTTAGTCAGGGGGCGTTTTGGAGCAAAGTTCTTC
length: 15
V: TRBV13
D: TRBD1
size: -
J: TRBJ2-1

CDR3: CASSSSLGQGGYEQYF
DNA: TGCGCCAGCAGCTCCTCACTCGGACAGGGCGGGTACGAGCAGTACTTC
length: 16
V: TRBV5-1
D: TRBD1
size: once
J: TRBJ2-7

CDR3: CASSLSAEKRVYGYTF
DNA: TGTGCCAGCAGCCTTAGCGCAGAAAAGCGGGTTTATGGCTACACCTTC
length: 16
V: TRBV7-9
D: -
size: -
J: TRBJ1-2

CDR3: CAWSRQGNTEAFF
DNA: TGTGCCTGGAGTAGACAGGGGAACACTGAAGCTTTCTTT
length: 13
V: TRBV30
D: TRBD1
size: -
J: TRBJ1-1

CDR3: CASSPSPVLAGGRRSTDTQYF
DNA: TGTGCCAGCTCACCATCACCGGTTTTAGCGGGGGGGCGTCGAAGCACAGATACGCAGTATTTT
length: 21
V: TRBV18
D: TRBD2
size: -
J: TRBJ2-3